These T cell receptor beta chains were read from a single sample in a study of memory CD4+ T cells and cytomegalovirus serostatus. Profiled with immunoSEQ multiplex PCR; TCRdb holds only in-frame clones, not every one. The repertoire holds 50,000 or so clones, with about four fifths as singletons. Sequencing was performed on memory CD4+ T cells from blood. The receptor set was obtained from an adult in good health and CMV-seronegative. Each CDR3 is given without its conserved first and last residue. A D gene is named only where the DNA matches it firmly. Rows may omit the clone size; those that give it use once, few, many or a size class.

TRBV5-1,NA,NA,TRBJ1-1,13,ASSLDGLSATEAF
TRBV5-4,NA,TRBD2,TRBJ2-7,12,ASSLSGGAGEQY
TRBV6-5,NA,NA,TRBJ1-4,12,ASREGTTNEKLF
TRBV30,NA,NA,TRBJ2-5,14,AWSQRISPRQETQY
TRBV7-2,NA,NA,TRBJ1-2,14,ASSLLASGPAGGYT
TRBV5-1,NA,TRBD2,TRBJ2-5,14,ASSLGTFGGQETQY
TRBV6-4,NA,NA,TRBJ1-1,12,ASSDRAGNTEAF
TRBV6-1,few,NA,TRBJ2-1,13,ASTPVDGAGNEQF
TRBV6-1,NA,NA,TRBJ1-6,11,ASTDSYNSPLH
TRBV5-4,NA,NA,TRBJ1-2,14,ASSSGTSRPGYGYT
TRBV11-2,NA,TRBD1,TRBJ2-2,14,ASSFLGQGLPGELF
TRBV5-4,NA,NA,TRBJ1-1,11,ASSQQVNTEAF
TRBV29-1,NA,NA,TRBJ2-7,9,SVLAGQREY
TRBV4-1,NA,NA,TRBJ1-1,9,ASKRDTEAF
TRBV6-5,NA,TRBD2,TRBJ2-7,13,ASMVSSSGGYEQY
TRBV5-1,NA,TRBD1,TRBJ2-7,13,ASSLARDRGHEQY
TRBV19,NA,TRBD1,TRBJ1-2,10,ASSRDRLGYT
TRBV6-5,few,TRBD1,TRBJ1-2,13,ASSGTGGKHYGYT
TRBV19,NA,NA,TRBJ1-2,10,ASNSRARGYT
TRBV18,NA,TRBD1,TRBJ2-7,11,ASSPGTGTEQY
TRBV29-1,NA,TRBD1,TRBJ1-2,10,SVRTGGEGYT
TRBV16,NA,NA,TRBJ2-4,10,ASSQAKNIQY
TRBV2,NA,TRBD1,TRBJ2-1,10,ASWRQGDEQF
TRBV6-6,NA,TRBD1,TRBJ1-1,14,ASGATGGGLGTEAF
TRBV19,NA,NA,TRBJ1-1,10,ASSIKRGEAF
TRBV4-1,NA,NA,TRBJ2-7,12,ASSPPDRTYEQY
TRBV6-6,NA,TRBD1,TRBJ1-5,13,ASSFPTGINQPQH
TRBV9,NA,TRBD1,TRBJ1-6,13,ASSPKTGVSSPLH